These 31 T cell receptor beta chains were sequenced from one sample in a study of blood T cells in healthy people across ages. For the second PCR, which ran for about 6 to 11 cycles, a sample-barcoded 5' primer and a J-beta primer mix were used. From the 5' RACE reads, TCRdb called clonotypes with MiXCR, one entry per CDR3 protein. The sample records 850,000 to 1,000,000 distinct CDR3 sequences, around 48% being singletons. Source material: blood. The receptors come from a man under 40 in good health.

This chain connects TRBV9 to TRBJ2-4; TRBD2 might be the D (5 bases). This CDR3 has 16 residues. Trimming removed 0 bases from V and 5 bases from J, with 15 bases in between. Germline-derived CDR1 and CDR2 are SGDLS and YYNGEE. The CDR3 reads CASSVDPGCNENIQYF. The CDR3 coding sequence is TGTGCCAGCAGCGTAGATCCGGGGTGTAATGAAAACATTCAGTACTTC.

The DNA for the CDR3 is TGCAGTGCTAGAGACTACAGGGTAAACTATGGCTACACCTTC. Its protein is CSARDYRVNYGYTF. The rearrangement links TRBV20-1 to TRBJ1-2; tentative D call: TRBD1 (6 bases). Trimming removed 0 bases at V and 2 bases at J, with 10 bases between. Germline CDR1 reads DFQATT; CDR2 reads SNEGSKA (reference sequence). The CDR3 sequence is 14 residues long.

This clonotype showed up just a few times. V is TRBV6-5 and J is TRBJ2-3, with D unclear. Looked up from germline, CDR1 is MNHEY and CDR2 is SVGAGI. This CDR3 region has 12 residues. The V end was cut by 2 bases, the J end by 5 bases, with 5 bases between. The DNA of the CDR3 is TGTGCCAGCAGTTACATGGGAGATACGCAGTATTTT. It yields the protein CASSYMGDTQYF.

CDR3 amino acids: CASSRGGLETQYF. The CDR3 DNA reads as TGTGCCAGCAGCCGCGGGGGGCTGGAGACCCAGTACTTC. This sequence joins TRBV7-8 and TRBJ2-5, with TRBD2 matching over 8 bases. This CDR3 has 13 amino acids. Losses at the gene ends were 5 bases for V and 5 bases for J; bases not matched to a gene: 4. Germline values: CDR1 SGHVS, CDR2 FQNEAQ.

The chain uses TRBV7-6 and TRBJ2-1; 8 nucleotides line up with TRBD2. The CDR3 runs 13 residues. V dropped 5 bases and J dropped 10; count of bases not matched to a gene: 7. Germline values: CDR1 SGHVS, CDR2 FNYEAQ. In nucleotides, the CDR3 is TGTGCCAGCAGCGCCGGGGGGGTGAGCGAGCAGTTCTTC. Its translation is CASSAGGVSEQFF.

This clonotype appeared once. V and J are TRBV27 and TRBJ2-3; TRBD2 agrees at 7 bases. This CDR3 is 15 amino acids long. J was trimmed by 4 bases and V by 6 bases; bases with no gene match: 10. Germline lookup yields CDR1 MNHEY and CDR2 SMNVEV (reference sequence). CDR3 sequence reads: CASSTLGLGSDTQYF. CDR3 nucleotides: TGTGCCAGCAGCACCCTAGGACTAGGGTCAGATACGCAGTATTTT.

This clonotype was seen a few times. A clone one base away is much larger, so this may be a read error. V is TRBV3-1 and J is TRBJ2-5; 9 nucleotides match TRBD2. Germline CDR1 reads LGHDT; CDR2 reads YNNKEL (reference sequence). The trim removed 4 bases at V and 6 bases at J, leaving 12 bases unmatched. The CDR3 covers 16 residues. In nucleotides, the CDR3 is TGTGCCAGCAGCCCTTTTGCGGGGGGGACAAGACAGACCCAGTACTTC. Amino acids: CASSPFAGGTRQTQYF.

The CDR3 region is CATSWTITNTGELFF. CDR3 nucleotide sequence: TGTGCCACGTCATGGACTATCACGAACACCGGGGAGCTGTTTTTT. J is TRBJ2-2 and V is TRBV27; TRBD2 is a possible D gene (6 bases). The CDR3 runs 15 residues. Per the germline V gene, CDR1 is MNHEY and CDR2 is SMNVEV (reference sequence). Between the trimmed V and J ends, which lost 10 bases and 0 bases, there was a span of 15 bases.

The CDR3 is CSAGSGGIQETQYF. CDR3 nucleotide sequence: TGCAGTGCAGGGTCGGGGGGGATCCAAGAGACCCAGTACTTC. The chain employs TRBV20-1 and TRBJ2-5, with 8 bases aligning to TRBD2. Unmatched junction bases numbered 7, after V lost 6 bases and J lost 1 base. The length of the CDR3 is 14 residues. CDR1 DFQATT and CDR2 SNEGSKA come from the germline V gene (reference sequence).

This clonotype turned up a few times. The CDR3: CASSLATALGTSTDTQYF. CDR3 nucleotide sequence: TGTGCCAGCAGCTTAGCAACAGCCCTGGGCACTAGCACAGATACGCAGTATTTT. The chain employs TRBV7-9 and TRBJ2-3; the D is unclear. CDR3 size: 18 residues. Trimming removed 0 bases from V and 0 bases from J, with 16 bases in between. CDR1 and CDR2 (germline): SEHNR, FQNEAQ (reference sequence).

The rearrangement links TRBV6-2 or TRBV6-3 to TRBJ2-1; 11 nucleotides agree with TRBD1. The V gene end was trimmed by 0 bases and the J gene end by 10 bases; junction bases not matched to a gene: 8. The CDR3 is 16 residues long. Germline CDR1 and CDR2: MNHEY and SVGEGT. The CDR3 reads CASSYSSGQGADEQFF. The CDR3 DNA reads TGTGCCAGCAGTTACTCAAGCGGACAGGGGGCGGACGAGCAGTTCTTC.

Ten or more counts support this clonotype. The V gene is TRBV11-2, the J gene TRBJ1-2, with 9 bases aligning to TRBD1. Germline assignment: CDR1 SGHAT and CDR2 FQNNGV. Trimming cost V 0 bases and J 0 bases; bases outside gene matches: 2. This CDR3 comprises 16 residues. This CDR3 is CASSLETGGTNYGYTF. The CDR3 DNA is TGTGCCAGCAGCTTAGAAACAGGGGGCACTAACTATGGCTACACCTTC.

CDR3 coding DNA: TGTGCCAGCAGCGGGGCGCGGTGGGAGACCCAGTACTTC. Translating it yields CASSGARWETQYF. This chain links TRBV6-6 with TRBJ2-7; the D call may be TRBD1 or TRBD2 (5 bases each). The J call may be mistaken, given a closer DNA end match to TRBJ2-5. Germline loops: CDR1 MNHNY, CDR2 SVGAGI (reference sequence). The CDR3 runs 13 residues.

CDR3 protein: CASSTGQDTGELFF. Here the CDR3 DNA reads TGTGCCAGCAGCACTGGACAGGACACCGGGGAGCTGTTTTTT. The gene calls are TRBV7-9 and TRBJ2-2, with TRBD1 matching over 7 bases. With V trimmed by 5 bases and J by 3 bases, 3 bases remained unmatched. CDR3 length equals 14 residues. Per germline, CDR1 SEHNR and CDR2 FQNEAQ (reference sequence).

The chain has TRBV7-2 and TRBJ2-7, with no clear D. This CDR3 has 13 amino acids. V lost 5 bases, J lost 1 base, and 9 bases lay in between. Germline CDR1 SGHTA, CDR2 FQGNSA. Here the CDR3 DNA reads TGTGCCAGCAGCCCAGGAAAGTCCTACGAGCAGTACTTC. Its protein product is CASSPGKSYEQYF.

CDR3 DNA: TGTGCCAGCAGCCCTACTAGCGGGAGTACCTACGAGCAGTACTTC. Its translation: CASSPTSGSTYEQYF. The chain has TRBV3-1 and TRBJ2-7, with 11 bases identical to TRBD2. The ends lost 4 bases at V and 2 bases at J; junction bases unmatched: 4. Germline values: CDR1 LGHDT, CDR2 YNNKEL (reference sequence). The CDR3 length is 15 residues.

This clonotype was seen only a few times. V and J are TRBV11-2 and TRBJ2-1; 13 bases map to TRBD2. CDR3 length: 15 amino acids. Trimming removed 1 base from V and 8 bases from J; junction bases left unmatched: 2. Per germline, CDR1 SGHAT and CDR2 FQNNGV. The CDR3 sequence: CASSLGGTSGDEQFF. CDR3 DNA sequence: TGTGCCAGCAGCTTAGGGGGGACTAGCGGGGATGAGCAGTTCTTC.

This clonotype was observed a single time. The genes are TRBV5-5 and TRBJ1-1; D remains ambiguous. CDR3 length: 12 amino acids. The germline V and J ends were trimmed by 4 bases and 11 bases, with 15 bases remaining between them. Germline CDR1 SGHKS, CDR2 YYEKEE (reference sequence). The CDR3 sequence: CASSPPAAYAFF. In nucleotides, the CDR3 is TGTGCCAGCAGCCCGCCGGCGGCGTACGCTTTCTTT.

This clonotype has a count of ten or more. The genes are TRBV9 and TRBJ2-6; D gene unclear. Germline V lookup: CDR1 SGDLS, CDR2 YYNGEE. This CDR3 is built from 14 residues. Between the trimmed V and J ends, which lost 4 bases and 0 bases, there was a span of 5 bases. The CDR3 nucleotides are TGTGCCAGCAGCCCGCACTCTGGGGCCAACGTCCTGACTTTC. Amino acids: CASSPHSGANVLTF.

The chain recombines TRBV4-1 with TRBJ1-6; the D is unclear. The germline V gene has CDR1 MGHRA and CDR2 YSYEKL. V was clipped by 2 bases and J by 9 bases, with 17 bases between them. The CDR3 length is 16 residues. The CDR3 loop is CASSQQPVATGSPLHF. The CDR3 DNA reads as TGCGCCAGCAGCCAACAACCCGTGGCGACGGGTTCACCCCTCCACTTT.

The chain is built from TRBV11-2 and TRBJ2-5; TRBD2 matches 7 bases. The CDR3 spans 16 residues. V shed 5 bases, J shed 3 bases, and the junction held 12 bases outside the gene matches. CDR1 and CDR2 (germline): SGHAT, FQNNGV. The CDR3 region has the DNA TGTGCCAGCAGCCCTACCCGGGGGGACGCGGAAGAGACCCAGTACTTC. Its protein product is CASSPTRGDAEETQYF. The full variable domain, its missing parts supplied by reference TRBV11-2 and TRBJ2-5, is EAGVAQSPRYKIIEKRQSVAFWCNPISGHATLYWYQQILGQGPKLLIQFQNNGVVDDSQLPKDRFSAERLKGVDSTLKIQPAKLEDSAVYLCASSPTRGDAEETQYFGPGTRLLVL.

Regarding this clonotype: One end of the junction varies from germline; a read error may be responsible. V gene TRBV5-1 combines with J gene TRBJ2-3; possibly TRBD1 or TRBD2 for D (6 bases each). Germline CDR1 is SGHRS and CDR2 is YFSETQ. The length of the CDR3 is 15 residues. This CDR3 is CANSFGGGGTDTQYF. CDR3 DNA: TGCGCCAACAGCTTCGGGGGCGGAGGCACAGATACGCAGTATTTT.

The chain couples TRBV29-1 to TRBJ2-3; D remains unclear. This CDR3 is built from 15 residues. Between the trimmed V and J ends, which lost 4 bases and 4 bases, there was a span of 18 bases. Germline values: CDR1 SQVTM, CDR2 ANQGSEA. The CDR3 reads CSVVPTSFRPDTQYF. Written as DNA, the CDR3 is TGCAGCGTTGTTCCAACAAGCTTTCGCCCAGATACGCAGTATTTT.

The table lists this clonotype with many counts. This chain connects TRBV3-1 to TRBJ1-2; D may be TRBD1 (5 bases). The V gene's germline CDR1 is LGHDT and CDR2 YNNKEL (reference sequence). V lost 1 base to trimming and J lost 10 bases, with 7 bases between them. The CDR3 has 11 residues. CDR3 in amino acids: CASSQGGPYTF. In nucleotides, the CDR3 is TGTGCCAGCAGCCAAGGGGGCCCCTACACCTTC.

This clonotype is a singleton in its sample. This chain connects TRBV6-1 to TRBJ2-3; the D gene is possibly TRBD2 (5 bases). Germline CDR1 and CDR2: MNHNS and SASEGT. V gave up 0 bases and J gave up 6 bases, with 13 bases separating them. This CDR3 is 15 amino acids long. The DNA of the CDR3 is TGTGCCAGCAGTGAAGCAGGAGGAAGAAGCGATACGCAGTATTTT. This gives the protein CASSEAGGRSDTQYF.

The genes are TRBV7-9 and TRBJ2-7; unclear D gene. Germline V gene lookup returns CDR1 SEHNR and CDR2 FQNEAQ (reference sequence). The CDR3 runs to 11 residues. The V gene lost 5 bases and the J gene lost 5 bases, with 7 bases spanning the gap. The chain's CDR3 is CASSLQNEQYF. Here the CDR3 DNA reads TGTGCCAGCAGCCTACAGAACGAGCAGTACTTC.

The CDR3 coding sequence is TGCGCCAGCAGCCATGGGGAGGGGTTCAACTATGGCTACACCTTC. As protein: CASSHGEGFNYGYTF. The chain has TRBV4-1 and TRBJ1-2, with D perhaps TRBD1 (5 bases). The CDR3 consists of 15 residues. The V end lost 3 bases, the J end lost 2 bases, and 13 bases lay between the germline ends. From germline, CDR1 is MGHRA and CDR2 YSYEKL.

This clonotype showed up just a few times. The rearrangement links TRBV10-3 to TRBJ2-1; 8 bases are a match to TRBD1. This CDR3 contains 16 residues. Germline trimming cut 0 bases from V and 9 bases from J; bases unmatched to any gene: 10. Germline-derived CDR1 and CDR2 are ENHRY and SYGVKD. The CDR3, as DNA: TGTGCCATCAGTGAGTCAAGGACAGGGTTAGCAGTTGAGCAGTTCTTC. Translation gives CAISESRTGLAVEQFF.

This clonotype has ten or more counts. V usage is TRBV20-1 and J usage is TRBJ2-7; 10 bases map to TRBD2. CDR1 and CDR2 from the germline V gene are DFQATT and SNEGSKA (reference sequence). The CDR3 is 13 amino acids. Trimming took 6 bases from V and 5 from J; bases not matched to a gene: 7. The CDR3 DNA reads TGCAGTGCCTCGATAGCGGGGGGTCACGAGCAGTACTTC. This gives the protein CSASIAGGHEQYF.

This chain links TRBV11-2 with TRBJ1-2, with no clear D. The CDR3 covers 14 residues. Trimming pared 1 base from V and 7 bases from J, leaving 13 bases between. Looked up from germline, CDR1 is SGHAT and CDR2 is FQNNGV. CDR3 DNA: TGTGCCAGCAGCTTAGCGACTCTATTGGGTGGCTACACCTTC. Its translation: CASSLATLLGGYTF. Based on the CDR3 plus reference TRBV11-2 and TRBJ1-2, the full variable domain is EAGVAQSPRYKIIEKRQSVAFWCNPISGHATLYWYQQILGQGPKLLIQFQNNGVVDDSQLPKDRFSAERLKGVDSTLKIQPAKLEDSAVYLCASSLATLLGGYTFGSGTRLTVV.

This chain joins TRBV5-1 and TRBJ1-2; D is unclear. CDR1 and CDR2 from the germline V gene are SGHRS and YFSETQ. There are 14 residues in the CDR3. V was clipped by 0 bases and J by 4 bases, with 10 bases between them. The chain's CDR3 is CASSLGQHSYGYTF. The CDR3 DNA reads TGCGCCAGCAGCTTGGGGCAGCACAGCTATGGCTACACCTTC.